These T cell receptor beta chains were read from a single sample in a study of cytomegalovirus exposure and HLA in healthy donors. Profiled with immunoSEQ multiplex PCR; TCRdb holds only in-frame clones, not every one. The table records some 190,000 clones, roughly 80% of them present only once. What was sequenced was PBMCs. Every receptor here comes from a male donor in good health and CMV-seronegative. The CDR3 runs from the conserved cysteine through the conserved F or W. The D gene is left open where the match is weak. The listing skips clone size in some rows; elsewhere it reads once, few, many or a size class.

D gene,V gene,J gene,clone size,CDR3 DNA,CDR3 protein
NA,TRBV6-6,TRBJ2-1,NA,TGTGCCAGCAGTTACTCCCCGAGGCGAGACAATGAGCAGTTCTTC,CASSYSPRRDNEQFF
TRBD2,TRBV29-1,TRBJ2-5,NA,TGCAGCGTTGAATTTGTAGCGGGAGTTCACCAAGAGACCCAGTACTTC,CSVEFVAGVHQETQYF
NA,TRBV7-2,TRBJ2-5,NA,TGTGCCAGCAGCTTTCTGGAGACCCAGTACTTC,CASSFLETQYF
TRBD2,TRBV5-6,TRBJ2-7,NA,TGTGCCAGCAGTCCCAGGCTAGCGGGGGACCTGCACGAGCAGTACTTC,CASSPRLAGDLHEQYF
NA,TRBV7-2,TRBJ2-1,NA,TGTGCCAGCAGCGAACGGGCGGGGAATTTCAATGAGCAGTTCTTC,CASSERAGNFNEQFF
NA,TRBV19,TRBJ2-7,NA,TGTGCCAGTAACAGGGAGGGCTACGAGCAGTACTTC,CASNREGYEQYF
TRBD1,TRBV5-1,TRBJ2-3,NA,TGCGCCAGCAGCCAAGGACAGGGCACAGATACGCAGTATTTT,CASSQGQGTDTQYF
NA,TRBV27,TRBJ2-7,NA,TGTGCCAGCAGTTTCTTGGGGAGAACGTACTTC,CASSFLGRTYF
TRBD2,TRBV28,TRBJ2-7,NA,TGTGCCAGCAGTTTGCCCCTAGCGGGAGGGCAAAAGCAGTACTTC,CASSLPLAGGQKQYF
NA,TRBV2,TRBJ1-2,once,TGTGCCAGCACCTTAGGGGGGGGAGGCTATGGCTACACCTTC,CASTLGGGGYGYTF
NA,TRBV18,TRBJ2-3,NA,TGTGCCAGCTCACAGCCTGGCACAGATACGCAGTATTTT,CASSQPGTDTQYF
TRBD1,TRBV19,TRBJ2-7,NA,TGTGCCAGTAGTATGTGGTCCGCACCGGGACAGGGTAACGAGCAGTACTTC,CASSMWSAPGQGNEQYF
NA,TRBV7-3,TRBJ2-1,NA,TGTGCCAGCAGCTTAACGACACAGGGCAATGAGCAGTTCTTC,CASSLTTQGNEQFF
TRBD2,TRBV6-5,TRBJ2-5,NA,TGTGCCAGCAGTTACTCCCTGACTAGCGGGGGGACCCAGTACTTC,CASSYSLTSGGTQYF
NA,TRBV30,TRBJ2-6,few,TGTGCCTCACAGCTTTCTGGGGCCAACGTCCTGACTTTC,CASQLSGANVLTF
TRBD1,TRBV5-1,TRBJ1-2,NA,TGCGCCAGCAGCTTGGGGGATGGACAGGGGTCGTCTGGCTACACCTTC,CASSLGDGQGSSGYTF
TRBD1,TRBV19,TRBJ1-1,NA,TGTGCCAGTAGTACACAGGGGGTAGGCACTGAAGCTTTCTTT,CASSTQGVGTEAFF
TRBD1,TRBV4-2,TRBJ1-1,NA,TGTGCCAGCAGCCAAGCAATACCGGGACAGGGGGCGGCTTACACTGAAGCTTTCTTT,CASSQAIPGQGAAYTEAFF
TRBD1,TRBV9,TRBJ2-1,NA,TGTGCCAGCAGCACCTTTGCTGGGACAGTGGATGAGCAGTTCTTC,CASSTFAGTVDEQFF
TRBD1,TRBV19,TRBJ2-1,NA,TGTGCCAGTAGTCCGGGACAGCTTCCCTCTTACAATGAGCAGTTCTTC,CASSPGQLPSYNEQFF
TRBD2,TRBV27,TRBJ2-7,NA,TGTGCCAGCAGTTTTTTCTCCACCCCCGGGGGGACCTACGAGCAGTACTTC,CASSFFSTPGGTYEQYF
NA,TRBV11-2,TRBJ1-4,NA,TGTGCCAGCAGCTTAAAATGGCTTACTAATGAAAAACTGTTTTTT,CASSLKWLTNEKLFF
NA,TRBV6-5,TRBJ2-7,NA,TGTGCCAGCAGTTACGCGAGGCCAGGGTCCTACGAGCAGTACTTC,CASSYARPGSYEQYF
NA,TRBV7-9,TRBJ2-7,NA,TGTGCCAGCAGCCTTCAGGTGGCTACCCGAGGGGAGCAGTACTTC,CASSLQVATRGEQYF
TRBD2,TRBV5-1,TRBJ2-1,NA,TGCGCCAGCAGGTCGACTAGCGGGAGGCTCTCCTACAATGAGCAGTTCTTC,CASRSTSGRLSYNEQFF
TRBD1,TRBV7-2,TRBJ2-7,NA,TGTGCCAGCAGCCCCTTGGGACAGGGACCCTACGAGCAGTACTTC,CASSPLGQGPYEQYF
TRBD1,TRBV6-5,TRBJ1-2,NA,TGTGCCAGCAGCCCGGGGACAGGGTTTAACTATGGCTACACCTTC,CASSPGTGFNYGYTF
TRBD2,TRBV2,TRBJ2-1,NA,TGTGCCAGCAGTGGGGCTAGCGGGAGGACTAGTGAGCAGTTCTTC,CASSGASGRTSEQFF
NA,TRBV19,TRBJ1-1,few,TGTGCCAGTACCTCTCCGACGGGGAACACTGAAGCTTTCTTT,CASTSPTGNTEAFF
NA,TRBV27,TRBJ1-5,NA,TGTGCCAGCAGTTTTCGGAGTAGAGGGAGCAATCAGCCCCAGCATTTT,CASSFRSRGSNQPQHF
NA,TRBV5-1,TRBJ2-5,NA,TGCGCCAGCAGCCCAAGGGGAGAGACCCAGTACTTC,CASSPRGETQYF
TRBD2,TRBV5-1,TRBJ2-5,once,TGCGCCAGCAAGGGTAGCGGGAAGGAGACCCAGTACTTC,CASKGSGKETQYF
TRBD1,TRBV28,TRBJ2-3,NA,TGTGCCAGCAGCCTTCTAGGGACAGGGACAGATACGCAGTATTTT,CASSLLGTGTDTQYF
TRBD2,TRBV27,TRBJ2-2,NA,TGTGCCAGCAGTTTCCGTAGCGGGGGGTCCTCGTTCGGGGAGCTGTTTTTT,CASSFRSGGSSFGELFF
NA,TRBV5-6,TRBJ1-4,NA,TGTGCCAGCAGCCGCCAGGGAGGACCGGAAGAAAAACTGTTTTTT,CASSRQGGPEEKLFF
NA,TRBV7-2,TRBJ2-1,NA,TGTGCCAGCAGCCCCCGGTCCTACTCCTACAATGAGCAGTTCTTC,CASSPRSYSYNEQFF
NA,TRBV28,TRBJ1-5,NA,TGTGCCAGCAGTATTTCAGGGGTTGTTCAGCCCCAGCATTTT,CASSISGVVQPQHF
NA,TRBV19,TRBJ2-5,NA,TGTGCCAGTAGTATCGGGGTCCTAGCTCAAGAGACCCAGTACTTC,CASSIGVLAQETQYF
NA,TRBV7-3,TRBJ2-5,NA,TGTGCCAGCAGCTTGGGCCCGGATGAGACCCAGTACTTC,CASSLGPDETQYF
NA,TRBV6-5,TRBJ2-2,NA,TGTGCCAGCTCCCCCCGCAGGGCCGGGGAGCTGTTTTTT,CASSPRRAGELFF
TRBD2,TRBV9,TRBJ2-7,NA,TGTGCCAGCAGCCCCTCAGCGGGAGGGTTTTACGAGCAGTACTTC,CASSPSAGGFYEQYF
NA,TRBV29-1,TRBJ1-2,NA,TGCAGCGTTGAGGCAGGGCGCGCCTATGGCTACACCTTC,CSVEAGRAYGYTF
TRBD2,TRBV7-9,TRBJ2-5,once,TGTGCCAGCAGTTTAGCGGGAGTACAAGAGACCCAGTACTTC,CASSLAGVQETQYF
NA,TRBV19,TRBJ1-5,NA,TGTGCCAGTAGTATAGAACGGGGCAATCAGCCCCAGCATTTT,CASSIERGNQPQHF
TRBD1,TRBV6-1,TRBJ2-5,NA,TGTGCCAGCAGTGCTCGACAGGGGGTGGAGACCCAGTACTTC,CASSARQGVETQYF
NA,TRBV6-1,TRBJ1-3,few,TGTGCCAGCAGTGAAATGACAGTCTCTGGAAACACCATATATTTT,CASSEMTVSGNTIYF
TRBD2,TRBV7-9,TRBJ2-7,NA,TGTGCCAGCAGCTCACTCCCGACTAGCATAGTCTCCGAGCAGTACTTC,CASSSLPTSIVSEQYF